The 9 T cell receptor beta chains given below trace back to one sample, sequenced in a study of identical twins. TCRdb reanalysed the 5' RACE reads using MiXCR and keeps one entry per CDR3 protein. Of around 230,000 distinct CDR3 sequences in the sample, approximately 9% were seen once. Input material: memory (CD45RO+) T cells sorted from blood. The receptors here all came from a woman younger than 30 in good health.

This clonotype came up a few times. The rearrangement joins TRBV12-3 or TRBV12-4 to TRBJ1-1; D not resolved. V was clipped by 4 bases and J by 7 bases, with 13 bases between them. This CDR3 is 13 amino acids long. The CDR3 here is CASSSSVSLEAFF. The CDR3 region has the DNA TGTGCCAGCAGTTCCTCTGTGTCCCTTGAAGCTTTCTTT.

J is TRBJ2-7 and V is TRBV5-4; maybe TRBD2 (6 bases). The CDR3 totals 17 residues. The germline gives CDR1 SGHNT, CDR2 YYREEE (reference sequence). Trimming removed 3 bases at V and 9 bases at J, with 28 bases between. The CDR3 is CASSSGVSGISLKGQYF. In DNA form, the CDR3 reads TGTGCCAGCAGCTCGGGAGTCTCCGGGATTTCTCTCAAGGGGCAGTACTTC.

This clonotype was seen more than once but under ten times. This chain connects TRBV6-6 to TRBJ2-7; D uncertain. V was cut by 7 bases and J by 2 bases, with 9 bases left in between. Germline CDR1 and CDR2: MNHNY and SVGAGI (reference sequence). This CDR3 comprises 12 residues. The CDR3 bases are TGTGCCAGCAAGGCAGGAACCTACGAGCAGTACTTC. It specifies CASKAGTYEQYF.

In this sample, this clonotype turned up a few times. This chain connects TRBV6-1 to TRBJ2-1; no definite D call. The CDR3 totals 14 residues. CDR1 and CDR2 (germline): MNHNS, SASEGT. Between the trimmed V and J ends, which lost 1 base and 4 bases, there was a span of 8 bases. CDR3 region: CASSEVNSYNEQFF. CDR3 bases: TGTGCCAGCAGTGAAGTGAATTCTTACAATGAGCAGTTCTTC.

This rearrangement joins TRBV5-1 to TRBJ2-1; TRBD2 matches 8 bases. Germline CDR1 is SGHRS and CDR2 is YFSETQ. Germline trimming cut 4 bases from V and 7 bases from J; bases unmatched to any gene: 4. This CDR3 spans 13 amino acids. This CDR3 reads CASSEASGNEQFF. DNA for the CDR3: TGCGCCAGCAGCGAGGCTAGCGGGAATGAGCAGTTCTTC.

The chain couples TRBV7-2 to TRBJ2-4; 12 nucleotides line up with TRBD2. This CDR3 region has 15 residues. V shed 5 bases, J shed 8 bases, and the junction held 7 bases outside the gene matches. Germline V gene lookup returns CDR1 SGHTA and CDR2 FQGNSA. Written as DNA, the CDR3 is TGTGCCAGCAGCATCCTGACTAGCGGGAGTGACATTCAGTACTTC. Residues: CASSILTSGSDIQYF.

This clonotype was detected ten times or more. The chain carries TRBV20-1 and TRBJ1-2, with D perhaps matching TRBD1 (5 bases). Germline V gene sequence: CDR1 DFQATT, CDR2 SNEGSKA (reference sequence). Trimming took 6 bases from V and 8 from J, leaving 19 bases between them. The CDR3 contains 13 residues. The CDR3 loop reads CSAIKQVLGGYTF. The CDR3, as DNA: TGCAGTGCCATTAAACAGGTCCTGGGCGGCTACACCTTC.

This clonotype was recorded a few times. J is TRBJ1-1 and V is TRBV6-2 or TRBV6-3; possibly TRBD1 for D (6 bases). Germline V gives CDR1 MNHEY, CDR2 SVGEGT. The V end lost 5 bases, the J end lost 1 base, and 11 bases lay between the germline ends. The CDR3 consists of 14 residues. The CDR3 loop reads CASSRQASNTEAFF. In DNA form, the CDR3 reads TGTGCCAGCAGTCGACAGGCGTCGAACACTGAAGCTTTCTTT.

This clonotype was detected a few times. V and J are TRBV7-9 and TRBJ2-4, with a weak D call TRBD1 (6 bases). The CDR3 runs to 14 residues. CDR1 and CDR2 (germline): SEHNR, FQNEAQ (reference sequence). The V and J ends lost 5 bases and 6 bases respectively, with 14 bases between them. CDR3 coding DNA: TGTGCCAGCAGCCCCATAGGGGGTTCAAACATTCAGTACTTC. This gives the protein CASSPIGGSNIQYF.